These 11 T cell receptor beta chains share one sample of origin, sequenced in a study of CD8 T cells in ankylosing spondylitis. TCRdb itself ran the 5' RACE reads through MiXCR, one entry per CDR3 protein. The table lists under 400,000 distinct CDR3 sequences, around 10% of them singletons. The sample comprised blood, either unsorted or a sorted T cell fraction (not recorded which). These receptors came from a female donor with ankylosing spondylitis or in good health (not recorded which).

This clonotype was recorded at least ten times. V gene TRBV30 combines with J gene TRBJ2-4; TRBD2 agrees at 7 bases. The CDR3 covers 13 residues. Germline V gene sequence: CDR1 GTSNPN, CDR2 SVGIG (reference sequence). After removal of 7 bases from V and 3 bases from J, the junction contained 6 bases not matched to a gene. The CDR3 here is CASTGGGKNIQYF. CDR3 DNA: TGTGCCTCCACGGGGGGAGGCAAAAACATTCAGTACTTC.

This clonotype was counted at least ten times. This CDR3 is CASRILAGGPYEQYF. The CDR3 DNA follows: TGTGCCAGCAGAATCCTAGCGGGAGGGCCTTACGAGCAGTACTTC. V usage is TRBV11-2 and J usage is TRBJ2-7; 12 bases align to TRBD2. CDR1 and CDR2 from the germline V gene are SGHAT and FQNNGV. V trimming: 6 bases; J trimming: 4 bases; junction bases outside the gene matches: 7. This CDR3 region has 15 residues.

The chain carries TRBV5-1 and TRBJ2-7, with 7 bases identical to TRBD1. CDR3 size: 14 residues. Trimming removed 4 bases from V and 2 bases from J; junction bases left unmatched: 6. Germline CDR1 and CDR2: SGHRS and YFSETQ. The CDR3 bases are TGCGCCAGCAGCCCCGGGACAGCTACCTACGAGCAGTACTTC. Translating it yields CASSPGTATYEQYF. The full variable domain, with the rest looked up from reference TRBV5-1 and TRBJ2-7, is KAGVTQTPRYLIKTRGQQVTLSCSPISGHRSVSWYQQTPGQGLQFLFEYFSETQRNKGNFPGRFSGRQFSNSRSEMNVSTLELGDSALYLCASSPGTATYEQYFGPGTRLTVT.

This clonotype came up a few times. CDR3 region: CASSLDSEGNTEAFF. CDR3 nucleotides: TGTGCCAGCAGCTTAGACAGCGAGGGTAACACTGAAGCTTTCTTT. The V gene is TRBV11-3, the J gene TRBJ1-1; the D is unclear. This CDR3 is built from 15 residues. V was cut by 0 bases and J by 2 bases, with 10 bases left in between. Germline V gives CDR1 SGHNT, CDR2 YENEEA.

This clonotype was picked up many times. This chain links TRBV12-3 or TRBV12-4 with TRBJ1-2; no firm D call. V was clipped by 6 bases and J by 4 bases, with 15 bases between them. This CDR3 contains 14 residues. CDR3 DNA: TGTGCCAGCAGGCGCCCAGGAAGAGGCTATGGCTACACCTTC. Residues: CASRRPGRGYGYTF.

This rearrangement joins TRBV12-3 or TRBV12-4 to TRBJ2-7, with D tentatively TRBD2 (5 bases). Trimming left V 6 bases short and J 0 bases short, with 12 bases between. The CDR3 is 14 residues long. CDR3 bases: TGTGCCAGCAGGCCCAGCGGCAGCTCCTACGAGCAGTACTTC. As protein: CASRPSGSSYEQYF.

In its sample, this clonotype was seen many times. The CDR3 nucleotides are TGCAGTGCCAAACGCCAGGGACTGACTGAGCAGTTCTTC. Amino acids: CSAKRQGLTEQFF. The V and J genes are TRBV20-1 and TRBJ2-1, with a weak D call TRBD2 (6 bases). CDR1 and CDR2 from the germline V gene are DFQATT and SNEGSKA (reference sequence). With 6 bases removed from V and 9 bases from J, the gap between germline ends came to 18 bases. CDR3 length: 13 amino acids.

V usage is TRBV18 and J usage is TRBJ2-2; D gene uncertain. The V end was cut by 5 bases, the J end by 4 bases, with 8 bases between. CDR3 size: 13 residues. Germline V gene data show CDR1 as KGHSH and CDR2 as LQKENI. The CDR3 nucleotides read TGTGCCAGCTCATTGACAACCACCGGGGAGCTGTTTTTT. It yields the protein CASSLTTTGELFF.

This clonotype was seen ten or more times. This chain connects TRBV29-1 to TRBJ2-7; D remains unclear. Germline V lookup: CDR1 SQVTM, CDR2 ANQGSEA. V was trimmed by 1 base and J by 0 bases, leaving 13 bases between them. This CDR3 has 15 amino acids. The CDR3 loop reads CSVEGWRQPSYEQYF. CDR3 bases: TGCAGCGTTGAAGGGTGGAGACAACCCTCCTACGAGCAGTACTTC.

This clonotype was seen at least ten times. CDR3 in amino acids: CASSQKTGAAGEQFF. CDR3 nucleotide sequence: TGCGCCAGCAGCCAAAAGACAGGGGCCGCCGGGGAGCAGTTCTTC. The chain combines TRBV5-1 with TRBJ2-1; 8 bases agree with TRBD1. CDR1 SGHRS and CDR2 YFSETQ come from the germline V gene. The CDR3 has 15 amino acids. The trim removed 4 bases at V and 10 bases at J, leaving 13 bases unmatched.

This clonotype was seen at least ten times. The DNA for the CDR3 is TGTGCCAGCAGTGGGACAGGGGTCTACGAGCAGTACTTC. This translates into CASSGTGVYEQYF. The gene calls are TRBV2 and TRBJ2-7; 9 bases fit TRBD1. With 4 bases clipped from V and 3 bases from J, the junction kept 1 base outside the gene matches. Germline V gene data show CDR1 as SNHLY and CDR2 as FYNNEI. The CDR3 sequence is 13 residues long.